The clone carrying this T cell receptor (beta chain) was seen only a few times. As yet, its antigen is unknown. The source of the sample is a study of T cell repertoires in cytomegalovirus infection. At the level of the study: CMV infection plus the matching HLA type was flagged by public TCR beta signatures. Study outcomes and limitations: Using cumulative public TCR beta family frequency, the authors identified those who carried CMV together with the relevant HLA. In two of eight donors, the top clonotype was HLA-C-restricted CMV-specific.

TCRdb re-analysed the reads in MiXCR, keeping a single row per CDR3 protein. Seen here are approximately 300,000 distinct CDR3 sequences, around 29% observed once, and the top ten hold around 20%. Material: cultured PBMCs, obtained from culture after CMV antigen stimulation. The source is a human donor in good health (CMV status not recorded). Some clones in this sample may be carry-over from other donors' samples.

As DNA, the CDR3 is TGTGCCAGCTCACCAGGGAGAGGGAGAGCCCAGGGGGGCGAGCAGTACTTC. It codes for CASSPGRGRAQGGEQYF. The V gene is TRBV18, the J gene TRBJ2-7; tentatively, D is TRBD1 (7 bases). From germline, CDR1 is KGHSH and CDR2 LQKENI. This CDR3 spans 17 amino acids. V gave up 2 bases and J gave up 6 bases, with 23 bases separating them.